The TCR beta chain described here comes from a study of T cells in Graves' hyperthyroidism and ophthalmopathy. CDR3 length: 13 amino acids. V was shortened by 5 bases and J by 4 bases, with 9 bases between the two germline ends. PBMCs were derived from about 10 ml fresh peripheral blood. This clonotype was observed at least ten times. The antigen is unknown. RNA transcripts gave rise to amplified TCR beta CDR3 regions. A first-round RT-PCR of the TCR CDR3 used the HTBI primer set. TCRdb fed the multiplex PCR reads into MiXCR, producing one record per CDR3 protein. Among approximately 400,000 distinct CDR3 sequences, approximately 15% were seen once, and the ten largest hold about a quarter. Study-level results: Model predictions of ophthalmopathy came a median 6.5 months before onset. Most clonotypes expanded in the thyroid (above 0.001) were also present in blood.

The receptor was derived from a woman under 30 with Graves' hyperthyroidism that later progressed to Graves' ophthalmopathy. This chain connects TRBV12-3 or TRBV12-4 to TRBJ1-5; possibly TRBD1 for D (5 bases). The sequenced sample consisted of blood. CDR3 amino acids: CASSPYRNQPQHF. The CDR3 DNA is TGTGCCAGCAGTCCCTACAGGAATCAGCCCCAGCATTTT.